The present entry profiles one TCR beta chain with its context. The antigen is not known. Looked up from germline, CDR1 is GTSNPN and CDR2 is SVGIG (reference sequence). V gave up 2 bases and J gave up 8 bases, with 16 bases separating them. The CDR3 length is 14 residues. Libraries were made from TCR beta cDNA, and they carried unique molecular identifiers. Between about 0.9 and 11 million T cells gave rise to 450,000 to 650,000 cDNA molecules. TCRdb independently ran MiXCR on the PCR reads; one entry per CDR3 protein. This sample carries roughly 800,000 distinct CDR3 sequences, roughly 46% of them seen once, and the ten largest clones take 4% to 5%. The sample originates from a study of post-analysis software for immune sequencing data. The overall study: Disease trajectories encompassed relapsing-remitting, secondary progressive and progressive-relapsing multiple sclerosis.

Study results and limitations: Four or five TRBV segments were more frequent in patients than controls; TRBV5-6, TRBV5-1 and TRBV20-1 belonged to this group. Normalized Chao1 diversity was significantly reduced in patients versus controls. Strong co-clustering by F measure was evident for samples that had been prepared in the same batch.

The sequencing sample was made of blood. The chain couples TRBV30 to TRBJ2-1; D could derive from TRBD1 or TRBD2 (6 bases each). The clonotype was recovered from a girl aged 5-17 years with multiple sclerosis. This chain's CDR3 is CAWSRPGASDEQFF. CDR3 bases: TGTGCCTGGAGTAGACCGGGGGCCAGCGATGAGCAGTTCTTC. The variable domain in full, with the rest retrieved from reference TRBV30 and TRBJ2-1, is SQTIHQWPATLVQPVGSPLSLECTVEGTSNPNLYWYRQAAGRGLQLLFYSVGIGQISSEVPQNLSASRPQDRQFILSSKKLLLSDSGFYLCAWSRPGASDEQFFGPGTRLTVL.